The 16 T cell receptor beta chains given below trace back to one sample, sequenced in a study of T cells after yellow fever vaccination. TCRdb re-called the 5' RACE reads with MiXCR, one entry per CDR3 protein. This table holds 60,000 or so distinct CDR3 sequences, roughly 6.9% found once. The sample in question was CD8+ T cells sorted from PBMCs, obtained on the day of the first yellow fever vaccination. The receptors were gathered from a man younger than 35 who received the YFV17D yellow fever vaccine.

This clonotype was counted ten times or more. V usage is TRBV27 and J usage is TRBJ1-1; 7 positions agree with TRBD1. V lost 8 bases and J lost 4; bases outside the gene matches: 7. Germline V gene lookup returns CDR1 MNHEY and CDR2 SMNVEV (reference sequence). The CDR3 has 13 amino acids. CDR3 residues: CASGGGWGTEAFF. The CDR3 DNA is TGTGCCAGCGGAGGGGGCTGGGGCACTGAAGCTTTCTTT.

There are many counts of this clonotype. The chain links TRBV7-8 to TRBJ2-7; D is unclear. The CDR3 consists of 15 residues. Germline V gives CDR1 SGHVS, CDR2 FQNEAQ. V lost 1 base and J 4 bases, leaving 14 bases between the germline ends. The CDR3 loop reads CASSLGPGMMYEQYF. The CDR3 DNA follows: TGTGCCAGCAGCTTAGGTCCTGGGATGATGTACGAGCAGTACTTC.

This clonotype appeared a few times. CDR3 residues: CASSITGGYTEAFF. The CDR3 DNA is TGTGCCAGTAGTATTACAGGGGGCTACACTGAAGCTTTCTTT. The V and J genes are TRBV19 and TRBJ1-1; 9 bases line up with TRBD1. Looked up from germline, CDR1 is LNHDA and CDR2 is SQIVND (reference sequence). This CDR3 is built from 14 residues. With V trimmed by 3 bases and J by 3 bases, 2 bases remained unmatched.

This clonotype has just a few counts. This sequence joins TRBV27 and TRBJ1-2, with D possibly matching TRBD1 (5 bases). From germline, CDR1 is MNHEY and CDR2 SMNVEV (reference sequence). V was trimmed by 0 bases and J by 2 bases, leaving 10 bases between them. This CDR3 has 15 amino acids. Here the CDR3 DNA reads TGTGCCAGCAGTTTATCGTGGGGGAACAACTATGGCTACACCTTC. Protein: CASSLSWGNNYGYTF.

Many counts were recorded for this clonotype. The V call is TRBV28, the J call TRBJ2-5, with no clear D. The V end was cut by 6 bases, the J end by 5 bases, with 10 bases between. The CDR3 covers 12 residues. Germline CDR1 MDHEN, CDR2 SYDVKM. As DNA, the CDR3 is TGTGCCAGCAGCGAATTTGCGGAGACCCAGTACTTC. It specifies CASSEFAETQYF.

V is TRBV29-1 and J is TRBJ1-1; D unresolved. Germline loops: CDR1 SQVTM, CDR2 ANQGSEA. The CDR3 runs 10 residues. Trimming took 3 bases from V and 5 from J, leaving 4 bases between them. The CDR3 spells CSVEATEAFF. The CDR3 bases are TGCAGCGTTGAGGCGACTGAAGCTTTCTTT.

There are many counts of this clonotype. Written as DNA, the CDR3 is TGCGCCAGCAGCCAAGCCGGGGATGAAAAACTGTTTTTT. Encoded protein: CASSQAGDEKLFF. The chain recombines TRBV4-1 with TRBJ1-4, with D hard to call. The length of the CDR3 is 13 residues. Trimming left V 1 base short and J 6 bases short, with 6 bases between. Germline V gene lookup returns CDR1 MGHRA and CDR2 YSYEKL.

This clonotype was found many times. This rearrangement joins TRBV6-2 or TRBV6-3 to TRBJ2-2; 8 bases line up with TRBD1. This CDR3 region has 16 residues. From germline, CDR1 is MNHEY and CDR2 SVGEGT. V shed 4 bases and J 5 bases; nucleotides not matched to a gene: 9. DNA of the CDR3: TGTGCCAGCAGTTCCGAGGACAGGGTGGGGACCGGGGAGCTGTTTTTT. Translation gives CASSSEDRVGTGELFF.

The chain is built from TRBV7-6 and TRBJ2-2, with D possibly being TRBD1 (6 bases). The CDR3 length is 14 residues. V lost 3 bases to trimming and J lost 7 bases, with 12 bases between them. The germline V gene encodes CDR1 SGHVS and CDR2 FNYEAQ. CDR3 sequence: CASSLGTSGGELFF. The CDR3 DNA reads TGTGCCAGCAGCTTGGGGACATCTGGCGGGGAGCTGTTTTTT.

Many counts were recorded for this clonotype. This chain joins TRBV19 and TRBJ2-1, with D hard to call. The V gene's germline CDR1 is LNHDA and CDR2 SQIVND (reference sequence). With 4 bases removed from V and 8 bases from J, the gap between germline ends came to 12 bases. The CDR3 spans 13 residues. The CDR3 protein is CASSRRSTDEQFF. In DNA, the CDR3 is TGTGCCAGTAGTAGGCGGTCTACGGATGAGCAGTTCTTC.

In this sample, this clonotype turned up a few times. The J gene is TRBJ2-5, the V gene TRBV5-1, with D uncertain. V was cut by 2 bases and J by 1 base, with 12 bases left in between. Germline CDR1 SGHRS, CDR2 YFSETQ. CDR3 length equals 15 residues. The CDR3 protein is CASSLLRPFQETQYF. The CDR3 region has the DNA TGCGCCAGCAGCTTACTCCGACCCTTCCAAGAGACCCAGTACTTC.

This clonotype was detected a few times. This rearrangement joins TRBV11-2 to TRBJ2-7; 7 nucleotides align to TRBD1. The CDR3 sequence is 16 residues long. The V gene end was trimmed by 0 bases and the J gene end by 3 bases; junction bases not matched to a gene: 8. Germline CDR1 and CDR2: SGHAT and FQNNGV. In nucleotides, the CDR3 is TGTGCCAGCAGCTTAGATCTTGTGACAGGGAACTACGAGCAGTACTTC. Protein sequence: CASSLDLVTGNYEQYF. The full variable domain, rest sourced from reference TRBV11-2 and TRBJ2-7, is EAGVAQSPRYKIIEKRQSVAFWCNPISGHATLYWYQQILGQGPKLLIQFQNNGVVDDSQLPKDRFSAERLKGVDSTLKIQPAKLEDSAVYLCASSLDLVTGNYEQYFGPGTRLTVT.

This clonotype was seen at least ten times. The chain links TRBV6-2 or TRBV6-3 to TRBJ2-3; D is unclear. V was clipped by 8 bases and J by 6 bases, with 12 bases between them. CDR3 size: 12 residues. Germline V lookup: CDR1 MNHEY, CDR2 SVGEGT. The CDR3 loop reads CASGLPWDTQYF. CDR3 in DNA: TGTGCCAGCGGTCTACCCTGGGATACGCAGTATTTT.

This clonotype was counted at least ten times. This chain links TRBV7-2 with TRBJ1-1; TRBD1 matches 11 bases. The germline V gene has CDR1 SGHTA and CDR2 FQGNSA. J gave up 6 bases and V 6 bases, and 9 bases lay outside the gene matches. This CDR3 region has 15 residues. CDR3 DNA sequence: TGTGCCAGCAGGGCCGGGACAGGGGGTTTTGCTGAAGCTTTCTTT. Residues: CASRAGTGGFAEAFF.

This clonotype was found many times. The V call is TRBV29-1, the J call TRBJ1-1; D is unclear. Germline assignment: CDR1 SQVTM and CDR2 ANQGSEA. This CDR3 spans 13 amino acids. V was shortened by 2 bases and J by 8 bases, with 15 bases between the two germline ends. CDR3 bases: TGCAGCGTTGAACCGAGGGAGCAGGAGGAAGCTTTCTTT. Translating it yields CSVEPREQEEAFF.

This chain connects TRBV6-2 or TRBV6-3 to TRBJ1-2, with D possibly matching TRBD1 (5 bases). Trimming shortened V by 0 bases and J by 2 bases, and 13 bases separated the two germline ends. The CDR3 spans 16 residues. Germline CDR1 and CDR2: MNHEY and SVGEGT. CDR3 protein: CASSYSSTGRNYGYTF. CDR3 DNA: TGTGCCAGCAGTTACTCGAGCACGGGGCGAAACTATGGCTACACCTTC.